This T cell receptor (beta chain) was recorded in a study of low-dose radiotherapy and immunotherapy resistance in tumors. The time point here: after trial treatment. Treatment reported: LDRT plus nivolumab, ipilimumab, low-dose cyclophosphamide and aspirin (RACIN trial). Ipilimumab, nivolumab, aspirin, low-dose cyclophosphamide and low-dose radiotherapy were administered to donors. TRAV- and TRBV-specific primers primed first-strand cDNA, covering alpha and beta chains. TCR amplification involved 20 PCR cycles with a constant-region primer and V-primer adapter. Following isolation, mRNA was amplified via in vitro transcription. MiXCR was run by TCRdb on the reads, yielding one entry per CDR3 protein. The table has about 44,000 distinct CDR3 sequences, less than 30% seen once. The clonotype originates from a male donor with prostate cancer. The starting material was PBMCs, obtained after low-dose radiotherapy plus immunotherapy.

The CDR3, as DNA: TGTGCCAGCAGCCGAGGGGGGGGCCCCGATTACGAGCAGTACTTC. The encoded protein is CASSRGGGPDYEQYF. This chain connects TRBV12-3 or TRBV12-4 to TRBJ2-7; the D gene is possibly TRBD2 (7 bases). Trimming took off 6 bases at V and 4 bases at J, with 19 bases between the two ends. This CDR3 spans 15 amino acids.